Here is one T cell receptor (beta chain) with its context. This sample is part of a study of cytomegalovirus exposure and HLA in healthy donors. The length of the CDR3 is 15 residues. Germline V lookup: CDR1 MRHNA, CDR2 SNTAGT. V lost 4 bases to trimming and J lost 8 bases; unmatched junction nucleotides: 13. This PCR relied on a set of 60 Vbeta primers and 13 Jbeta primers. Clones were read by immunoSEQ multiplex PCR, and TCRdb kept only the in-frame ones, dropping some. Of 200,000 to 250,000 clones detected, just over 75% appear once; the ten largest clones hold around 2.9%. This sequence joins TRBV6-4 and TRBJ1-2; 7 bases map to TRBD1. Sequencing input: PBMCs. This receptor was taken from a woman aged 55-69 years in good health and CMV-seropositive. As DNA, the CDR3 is TGTGCCAGCAGTGCCCGACAGGGAGATTTGGAGGGCTACACCTTC. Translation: CASSARQGDLEGYTF.